The rows below give T cell receptor beta chains drawn from one sample of a study of blood T cell repertoires in COVID-19. Generated by immunoSEQ multiplex PCR, the TCRdb table keeps only in-frame clones and is missing some. This table has fewer than 200,000 clones, approximately 84% appearing once. The source material was peripheral blood. Receptors were obtained from a woman aged 80 or over with COVID-19, enrolled during active disease. Both conserved end residues are part of each CDR3. D genes are given only for firm matches. For some rows the clone size is stated as once, few or many, or as a class when expanded; others skip it.

v_gene	abundance	j_gene	d_gene	CDR3aa	CDR3nt
TRBV4-2	.	TRBJ2-7	TRBD2	CASSHPSLAGSYEQYF	TGTGCCAGCAGCCACCCCTCACTAGCGGGGTCCTACGAGCAGTACTTC
TRBV4-1	.	TRBJ2-7	TRBD1	CASSQMGTGRSEQYF	TGCGCCAGCAGCCAAATGGGGACAGGTCGTAGCGAGCAGTACTTC
TRBV14	.	TRBJ2-1	TRBD2	CASSQVAGAYNEQFF	TGTGCCAGCAGCCAAGTAGCGGGAGCGTACAATGAGCAGTTCTTC
TRBV28	.	TRBJ2-5	TRBD1	CASSSTGKETQYF	TGTGCCAGCAGTTCGACAGGGAAAGAGACCCAGTACTTC
TRBV15	.	TRBJ2-3	TRBD1	CATSRDWGDRGPDTQYF	TGTGCCACCAGCAGAGATTGGGGGGACAGGGGTCCAGATACGCAGTATTTT
TRBV5-6	.	TRBJ2-7	.	CASSPLGTRNLEQYF	TGTGCCAGCAGCCCCCTGGGGACAAGAAATCTCGAGCAGTACTTC
TRBV19	.	TRBJ2-3	.	CASSIGRGLYTQYF	TGTGCCAGTAGTATAGGAAGAGGACTCTATACGCAGTATTTT
TRBV3-1/TRBV3-2	.	TRBJ1-3	.	CASSHLGAGNTIYF	TGTGCCAGCAGCCATCTTGGGGCCGGAAACACCATATATTTT
TRBV30	few	TRBJ1-6	TRBD1	CAYLKSGTGGSPLHF	TGTGCCTACCTCAAGTCCGGGACAGGGGGATCACCCCTCCACTTT
TRBV5-8	.	TRBJ2-7	TRBD2	CASSSRAGGRNEQYF	TGTGCCAGCAGCTCTCGGGCGGGGGGGCGAAACGAGCAGTACTTC
TRBV6-2/TRBV6-3	.	TRBJ2-1	TRBD1	CASSRTGSNEQFF	TGTGCCAGCAGTCGGACAGGGAGCAATGAGCAGTTCTTC
TRBV6-1	.	TRBJ2-5	TRBD2	CASSDWPGGQETQYF	TGTGCCAGCAGTGATTGGCCGGGGGGACAAGAGACCCAGTACTTC
TRBV5-1	once	TRBJ2-5	.	CASSSTPPSAGETQYF	TGCGCCAGCAGCTCCACGCCCCCCTCGGCGGGAGAGACCCAGTACTTC
TRBV11-2	.	TRBJ1-4	TRBD1	CASSRTGTGVGVDEKLFF	TGTGCCAGCAGCCGAACCGGGACAGGGGTCGGTGTGGATGAAAAACTGTTTTTT
TRBV4-1	.	TRBJ1-1	TRBD1	CASSPRTGLENTEAFF	TGCGCCAGCAGCCCTAGGACAGGCCTCGAGAACACTGAAGCTTTCTTT
TRBV7-9	once	TRBJ2-3	.	CASTFSGNTDTQYF	TGTGCCAGCACCTTTAGCGGAAACACAGATACGCAGTATTTT
TRBV7-9	.	TRBJ1-1	.	CASSLVGGSSQAFF	TGTGCCAGCAGCTTAGTGGGCGGGAGCTCGCAAGCTTTCTTT
TRBV19	once	TRBJ1-1	.	CARGAGSTEAFF	TGTGCCAGAGGGGCGGGGAGCACTGAAGCTTTCTTT
TRBV7-9	.	TRBJ1-3	.	CASSPRGNSGNTIYF	TGTGCCAGCAGCCCTAGGGGGAACTCTGGAAACACCATATATTTT
TRBV14	.	TRBJ2-5	TRBD2	CASSHLAVQETQYF	TGTGCCAGCAGCCACCTAGCGGTTCAAGAGACCCAGTACTTC
TRBV5-4	.	TRBJ2-3	TRBD2	CASSLDPAGVITDTQYF	TGTGCCAGCAGCTTGGATCCAGCGGGGGTGATCACAGATACGCAGTATTTT
TRBV2	.	TRBJ1-5	.	CASRFGGAGQPQHF	TGTGCCAGCCGGTTCGGGGGGGCCGGTCAGCCCCAGCATTTT
TRBV28	.	TRBJ2-1	TRBD1	CASSSLQGARGNEQFF	TGTGCCAGCAGTTCGCTACAGGGGGCGCGAGGCAATGAGCAGTTCTTC